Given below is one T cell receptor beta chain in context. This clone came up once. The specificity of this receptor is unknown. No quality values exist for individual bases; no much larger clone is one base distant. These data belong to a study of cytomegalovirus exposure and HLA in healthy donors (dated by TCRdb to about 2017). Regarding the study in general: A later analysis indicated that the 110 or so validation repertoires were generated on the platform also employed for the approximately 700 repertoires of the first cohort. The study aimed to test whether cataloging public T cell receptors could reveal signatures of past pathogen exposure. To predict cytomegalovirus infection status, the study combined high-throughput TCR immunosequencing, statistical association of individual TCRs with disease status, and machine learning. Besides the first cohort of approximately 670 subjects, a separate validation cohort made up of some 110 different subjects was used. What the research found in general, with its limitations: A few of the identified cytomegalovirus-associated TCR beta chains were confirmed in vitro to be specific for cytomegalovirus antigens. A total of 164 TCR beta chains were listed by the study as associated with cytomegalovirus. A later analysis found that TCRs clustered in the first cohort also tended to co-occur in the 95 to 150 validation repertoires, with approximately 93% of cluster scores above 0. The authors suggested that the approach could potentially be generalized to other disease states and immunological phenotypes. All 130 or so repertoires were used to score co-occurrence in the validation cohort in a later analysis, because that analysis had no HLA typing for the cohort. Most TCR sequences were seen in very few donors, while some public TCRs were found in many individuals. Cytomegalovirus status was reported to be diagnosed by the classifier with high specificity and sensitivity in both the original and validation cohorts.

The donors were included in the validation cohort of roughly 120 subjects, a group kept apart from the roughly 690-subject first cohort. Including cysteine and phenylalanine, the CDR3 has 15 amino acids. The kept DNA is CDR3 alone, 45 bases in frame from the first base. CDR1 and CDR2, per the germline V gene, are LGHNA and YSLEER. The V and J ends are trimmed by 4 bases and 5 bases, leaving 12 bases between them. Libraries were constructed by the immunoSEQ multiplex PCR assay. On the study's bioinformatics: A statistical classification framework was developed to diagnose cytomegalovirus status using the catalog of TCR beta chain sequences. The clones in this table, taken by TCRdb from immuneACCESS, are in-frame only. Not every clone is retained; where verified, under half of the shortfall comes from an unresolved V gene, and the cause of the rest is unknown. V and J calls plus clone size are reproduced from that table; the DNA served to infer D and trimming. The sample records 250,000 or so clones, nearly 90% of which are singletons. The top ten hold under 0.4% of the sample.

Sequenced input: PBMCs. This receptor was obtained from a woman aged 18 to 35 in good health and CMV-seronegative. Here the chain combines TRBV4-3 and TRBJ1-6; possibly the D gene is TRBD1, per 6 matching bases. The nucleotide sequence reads TGCGCCAGCAGCCGAAGACAGGAGAATAATTCACCCCTCCACTTT. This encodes CASSRRQENNSPLHF.